The 5 T cell receptor beta chains below all came from one sample that was sequenced in a study of blood T cell repertoires in COVID-19. The table came from immunoSEQ multiplex PCR; TCRdb's copy has only in-frame clones and leaves some out. The sample consists of 45,000 to 55,000 clones, approximately 90% of them appearing once. The sequenced sample consisted of peripheral blood. These receptors were obtained from a human donor in a cohort sampled during active COVID-19.

V gene TRBV20-1 combines with J gene TRBJ2-7, with TRBD2 identical over 8 bases. CDR3 size: 14 residues. CDR1 is DFQATT and CDR2 is SNEGSKA in the germline V gene (reference sequence). J lost 4 bases, V lost 3 bases, and 8 bases had no gene match. CDR3 sequence reads: CSASGRTSSYEQYF. CDR3 nucleotides: TGCAGTGCTAGTGGAAGGACTAGCAGTTACGAGCAGTACTTC.

The chain uses TRBV18 and TRBJ2-7, with a possible D match to TRBD1 (5 bases). The CDR3 has 14 amino acids. Germline loops: CDR1 KGHSH, CDR2 LQKENI. Between the trimmed V and J ends, which lost 6 bases and 3 bases, there was a span of 15 bases. The CDR3 reads CASSPTYQGYEQYF. The CDR3 bases are TGTGCCAGCTCCCCAACCTACCAGGGCTACGAGCAGTACTTC.

In this sample, this clone turned up once. The rearrangement links TRBV6-4 to TRBJ2-1; 7 nucleotides line up with TRBD2. V lost 6 bases and J lost 2; bases outside the gene matches: 7. CDR3 length: 15 amino acids. From germline, CDR1 is MRHNA and CDR2 SNTAGT. CDR3 coding DNA: TGTGCCAGCAGCCTGCGGGGGAACGCCTACAATGAGCAGTTCTTC. Translating gives CASSLRGNAYNEQFF.

This chain joins TRBV29-1 and TRBJ2-2, with TRBD2 as a possible D gene (5 bases). V was pared by 7 bases and J by 0 bases, with 9 bases between. The CDR3 runs 13 residues. Per germline, CDR1 SQVTM and CDR2 ANQGSEA. CDR3 loop: CSALLANTGELFF. The CDR3 DNA sequence: TGCAGCGCCCTACTAGCGAACACCGGGGAGCTGTTTTTT.

The V gene is TRBV7-8, the J gene TRBJ1-1; weak D call: TRBD1 (5 bases). V was clipped by 4 bases and J by 0 bases, with 9 bases between them. CDR1 and CDR2 from the germline V gene are SGHVS and FQNEAQ. This CDR3 has 14 amino acids. The CDR3 loop reads CASSSTVMNTEAFF. CDR3 DNA: TGTGCCAGCAGCTCGACAGTTATGAACACTGAAGCTTTCTTT.